A single sample is the source of the 22 T cell receptor beta chains below, sequenced in a study of metastatic and nonmetastatic thyroid tumors. MiXCR reprocessed the PCR reads for TCRdb. The sample gives approximately 5,800 clones, approximately 32% of which show up once; around 48% is in the top ten. Not a single patient had been given any form of treatment at any point before undergoing thyroid surgery. Material for sequencing was adjacent normal tissue. All receptors come from a female donor with papillary thyroid cancer or a benign thyroid nodule (not recorded which). Some clones in this sample may be carry-over from other donors' samples.

This chain uses TRBV11-2 with TRBJ2-7, with a weak D call TRBD1 (6 bases). Per germline, CDR1 SGHAT and CDR2 FQNNGV. V gave up 6 bases and J gave up 3 bases, with 18 bases separating them. The CDR3 length is 15 residues. CDR3 nucleotides: TGTGCCAGCAGACTGGGGGCAGTCACAAACTACGAGCAGTACTTC. Translation: CASRLGAVTNYEQYF.

The V and J genes are TRBV9 and TRBJ2-7; 11 bases align to TRBD2. Trimming cost V 3 bases and J 7 bases; bases outside gene matches: 6. The CDR3 runs to 14 residues. From germline, CDR1 is SGDLS and CDR2 YYNGEE. CDR3 residues: CASSATSGSGEQYF. CDR3 nucleotide sequence: TGTGCCAGCAGCGCAACTAGCGGGAGTGGTGAGCAGTACTTC.

This clone has a handful of counts. The CDR3: CASSDQGGAYGYTF. CDR3 DNA: TGTGCCAGCAGTGATCAAGGGGGCGCGTATGGCTACACCTTC. This chain joins TRBV6-1 and TRBJ1-2, with 7 bases identical to TRBD1. CDR1 and CDR2 (germline): MNHNS, SASEGT. The CDR3 has 14 residues. V shed 3 bases and J 5 bases; nucleotides not matched to a gene: 6.

Ten or more counts support this clone. The chain uses TRBV30 and TRBJ1-1; possibly TRBD1 for D (5 bases). Trimming pared 4 bases from V and 0 bases from J, leaving 15 bases between. There are 15 residues in the CDR3. Germline V CDR1 and CDR2: GTSNPN, SVGIG (reference sequence). The CDR3 is CAWNQGLVMNTEAFF. The CDR3 nucleotides are TGTGCCTGGAACCAGGGTTTGGTAATGAACACTGAAGCTTTCTTT.

Sample share makes this clone medium-sized. The rearrangement links TRBV28 to TRBJ1-2; D is undetermined. V was cut by 5 bases and J by 4 bases, with 11 bases left in between. The CDR3 has 13 residues. Germline CDR1 is MDHEN and CDR2 is SYDVKM. The CDR3 DNA reads as TGTGCCAGCAGTCCAGGTCCTTTCTATGGCTACACCTTC. It translates to CASSPGPFYGYTF.

V is TRBV24-1 and J is TRBJ2-1; 8 nucleotides line up with TRBD2. The trim removed 2 bases at V and 2 bases at J, leaving 13 bases unmatched. Germline CDR1 and CDR2: KGHDR and SFDVKD. The CDR3 contains 19 residues. The CDR3, as DNA: TGTGCCACCAGTGATTGGGTACTAGCGGCGTCTGGAACCTACAATGAGCAGTTCTTC. This codes for CATSDWVLAASGTYNEQFF.

The chain carries TRBV20-1 and TRBJ2-2; D is undetermined. Germline V gives CDR1 DFQATT, CDR2 SNEGSKA (reference sequence). This CDR3 has 13 residues. The germline V and J ends were trimmed by 0 bases and 1 base, with 3 bases remaining between them. Written as DNA, the CDR3 is TGCAGTGCTAGAGACGGGAACACCGGGGAGCTGTTTTTT. Protein: CSARDGNTGELFF.

J is TRBJ2-7 and V is TRBV12-3 or TRBV12-4, with 9 bases that match TRBD1. The CDR3 covers 15 residues. Trimming removed 4 bases from V and 3 bases from J; junction bases left unmatched: 7. CDR3 sequence reads: CASSWVDRGIYEQYF. In nucleotides, the CDR3 is TGTGCCAGCAGTTGGGTCGACAGGGGGATCTACGAGCAGTACTTC.

This chain links TRBV4-3 with TRBJ1-2; tentative D call: TRBD1 (5 bases). The CDR3 consists of 15 residues. CDR1 is LGHNA and CDR2 is YSLEER in the germline V gene. Deletions cut 5 bases from V and 2 bases from J, with 15 bases between. The CDR3 DNA follows: TGCGCCAGCAGCGGTGGGGGGGGACTGAACTATGGCTACACCTTC. It yields the protein CASSGGGGLNYGYTF.

In its sample, this clone was seen a few times. The J gene is TRBJ1-3, the V gene TRBV11-1; 8 positions match TRBD1. Germline V gene lookup returns CDR1 SGHAT and CDR2 FQDESV (reference sequence). Trimming took 5 bases from V and 2 from J; bases not matched to a gene: 5. This CDR3 region has 15 residues. The CDR3 region is CASSKTGETGNTIYF. Here the CDR3 DNA reads TGTGCCAGCAGCAAGACAGGGGAAACTGGAAACACCATATATTTT.

This clone was detected once. V and J are TRBV7-6 and TRBJ1-6, with D unclear. The CDR3 extends over 17 amino acids. The V gene lost 1 base and the J gene lost 3 bases, with 13 bases spanning the gap. Germline CDR1 is SGHVS and CDR2 is FNYEAQ. The CDR3 nucleotides read TGTGCCAGCAGCTTAGTGCCCAGCGACAACTATAATTCACCCCTCCACTTT. Protein: CASSLVPSDNYNSPLHF.

In this sample, this clone turned up many times. The chain is built from TRBV18 and TRBJ2-5; TRBD1 matches at 9 bases. The CDR3 length is 14 residues. Trimming took 3 bases from V and 5 from J; bases not matched to a gene: 4. The germline V gene has CDR1 KGHSH and CDR2 LQKENI. The CDR3: CASSPRDREETQYF. The CDR3 DNA is TGTGCCAGCTCACCGCGGGACAGGGAGGAGACCCAGTACTTC.

This clone occurred a few times. The rearrangement uses TRBV2 and TRBJ2-3; D is undetermined. With 5 bases removed from V and 2 bases from J, the gap between germline ends came to 14 bases. Germline CDR1 is SNHLY and CDR2 is FYNNEI. There are 15 residues in the CDR3. CDR3: CASSNRPKPTDTQYF. The CDR3 region has the DNA TGTGCCAGCAGTAATCGACCAAAACCCACAGATACGCAGTATTTT.

CDR3 residues: CSAPPPSGLITDTQYF. The CDR3 DNA sequence: TGCAGTGCCCCACCGCCGTCCGGCCTAATCACAGATACGCAGTATTTT. The chain joins TRBV20-1 to TRBJ2-3; no firm D call. Germline CDR1 and CDR2: DFQATT and SNEGSKA (reference sequence). The CDR3 contains 16 residues. The ends were cut back, 6 bases at V and 2 bases at J, with 21 bases in the middle.

This clone was observed a few times. The chain uses TRBV19 and TRBJ1-6; no clear D. Germline CDR1 is LNHDA and CDR2 is SQIVND (reference sequence). The CDR3 has 15 amino acids. V was clipped by 3 bases and J by 6 bases, with 12 bases between them. The chain's CDR3 is CASSISGQLNSPLHF. In DNA, the CDR3 is TGTGCCAGTAGTATCTCCGGTCAGCTTAATTCACCCCTCCACTTT.

The chain carries TRBV20-1 and TRBJ2-3; 9 nucleotides align to TRBD2. Germline CDR1 DFQATT, CDR2 SNEGSKA (reference sequence). The V gene end was trimmed by 5 bases and the J gene end by 1 base; junction bases not matched to a gene: 1. This CDR3 is built from 13 residues. This CDR3 is CSAPSGGTDTQYF. Written as DNA, the CDR3 is TGCAGTGCTCCTAGCGGGGGCACAGATACGCAGTATTTT.

This clone is medium-sized in the sample. The rearrangement joins TRBV5-1 to TRBJ2-5; D is uncertain. The germline V gene has CDR1 SGHRS and CDR2 YFSETQ. V lost 4 bases to trimming and J lost 2 bases, with 6 bases between them. The CDR3 has 12 residues. CDR3 DNA sequence: TGCGCCAGCAGCCCGGCGCAAGAGACCCAGTACTTC. Its protein product is CASSPAQETQYF.

This chain links TRBV4-2 with TRBJ2-5, with 12 bases lining up with TRBD2. Gene TRBJ2-1 matches the end of the DNA better, so the J call may be wrong. The CDR3 totals 18 residues. Germline values: CDR1 LGHNA, CDR2 YNFKEQ. DNA of the CDR3: TGTGCCAGCAGCCAGGGGGGCCTACTAGCGGGAGGTTACAATGAGCAGTTCTTC. It yields the protein CASSQGGLLAGGYNEQFF.

This clone qualifies as medium-sized. The chain links TRBV9 to TRBJ2-1; the match to TRBD2 covers 10 bases. CDR1 is SGDLS and CDR2 is YYNGEE in the germline V gene. This CDR3 is built from 16 residues. With 0 bases clipped from V and 5 bases from J, the junction kept 5 bases outside the gene matches. Here the CDR3 DNA reads TGTGCCAGCAGCGTAGCAGGGACTAGCGTACACAATGAGCAGTTCTTC. This encodes CASSVAGTSVHNEQFF. The whole variable domain, remainder taken from reference TRBV9 and TRBJ2-1, is DSGVTQTPKHLITATGQRVTLRCSPRSGDLSVYWYQQSLDQGLQFLIQYYNGEERAKGNILERFSAQQFPDLHSELNLSSLELGDSALYFCASSVAGTSVHNEQFFGPGTRLTVL.

The chain is built from TRBV7-9 and TRBJ2-1, with 13 nucleotides matching TRBD2. The trim removed 5 bases at V and 8 bases at J, leaving 6 bases unmatched. Looked up from germline, CDR1 is SEHNR and CDR2 is FQNEAQ (reference sequence). There are 15 residues in the CDR3. The CDR3 reads CASSTRTSGSHEQFF. CDR3 nucleotides: TGTGCCAGCAGCACCCGGACTAGCGGGAGTCATGAGCAGTTCTTC.

In its sample, this clone was seen a few times. This sequence joins TRBV28 and TRBJ2-7, with D tentatively TRBD2 (6 bases). Per the germline V gene, CDR1 is MDHEN and CDR2 is SYDVKM. The ends were cut back, 6 bases at V and 2 bases at J, with 14 bases in the middle. The CDR3 has 14 residues. This CDR3 reads CASRPLSGAYEQYF. The CDR3 DNA reads TGTGCCAGCAGACCTCTTTCGGGGGCCTACGAGCAGTACTTC. The full variable domain, its missing parts supplied by reference TRBV28 and TRBJ2-7, is DVKVTQSSRYLVKRTGEKVFLECVQDMDHENMFWYRQDPGLGLRLIYFSYDVKMKEKGDIPEGYSVSREKKERFSLILESASTNQTSMYLCASRPLSGAYEQYFGPGTRLTVT.

The rearrangement joins TRBV2 to TRBJ2-2, with 11 bases lining up with TRBD2. Trimming at V came to 11 bases and at J to 1 base, leaving 3 bases not matched to a gene. This CDR3 has 14 residues. Germline CDR1 is SNHLY and CDR2 is FYNNEI. The CDR3 nucleotides read TGTGCCCGGGGGACTAGCGGGAACACCGGGGAGCTGTTTTTT. It specifies CARGTSGNTGELFF.